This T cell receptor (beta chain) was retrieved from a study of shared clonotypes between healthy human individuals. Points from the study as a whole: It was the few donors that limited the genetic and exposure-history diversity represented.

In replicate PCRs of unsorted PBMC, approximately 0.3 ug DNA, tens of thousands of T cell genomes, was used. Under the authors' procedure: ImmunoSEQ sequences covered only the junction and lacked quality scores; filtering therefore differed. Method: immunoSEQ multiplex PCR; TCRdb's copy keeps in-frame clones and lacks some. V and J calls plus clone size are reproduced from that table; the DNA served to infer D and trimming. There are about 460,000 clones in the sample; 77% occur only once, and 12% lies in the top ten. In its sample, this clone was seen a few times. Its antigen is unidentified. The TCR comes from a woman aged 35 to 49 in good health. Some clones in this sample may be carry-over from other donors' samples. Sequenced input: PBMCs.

The CDR3 DNA reads as TGTGCCAGCAGCAGGACAATGGGAGAAAAACTGTTTTTT. It encodes CASSRTMGEKLFF. The J gene is TRBJ1-4, the V gene TRBV5-6, with D possibly TRBD1 on 5 matching bases. Germline loops: CDR1 SGHDT, CDR2 YYEEEE. V was cut by 4 bases and J by 8 bases, with 12 bases left in between. The CDR3 totals 13 residues.